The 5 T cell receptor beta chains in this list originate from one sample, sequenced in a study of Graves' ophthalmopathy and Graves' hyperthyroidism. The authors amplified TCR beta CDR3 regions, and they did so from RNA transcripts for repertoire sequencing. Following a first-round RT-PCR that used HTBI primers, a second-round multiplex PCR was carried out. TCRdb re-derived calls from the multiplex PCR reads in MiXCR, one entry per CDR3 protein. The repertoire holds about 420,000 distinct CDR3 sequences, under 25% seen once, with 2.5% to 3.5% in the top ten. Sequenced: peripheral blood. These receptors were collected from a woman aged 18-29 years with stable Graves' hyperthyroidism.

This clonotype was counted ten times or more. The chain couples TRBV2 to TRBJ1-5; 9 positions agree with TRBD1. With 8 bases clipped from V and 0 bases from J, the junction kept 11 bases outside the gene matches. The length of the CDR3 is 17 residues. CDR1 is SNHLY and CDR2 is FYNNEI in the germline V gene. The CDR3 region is CASGVPGQGYSNQPQHF. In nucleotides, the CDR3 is TGTGCCAGCGGAGTCCCGGGACAGGGATATAGCAATCAGCCCCAGCATTTT. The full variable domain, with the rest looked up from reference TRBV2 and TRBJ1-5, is EPEVTQTPSHQVTQMGQEVILRCVPISNHLYFYWYRQILGQKVEFLVSFYNNEISEKSEIFDDQFSVERPDGSNFTLKIRSTKLEDSAMYFCASGVPGQGYSNQPQHFGDGTRLSIL.

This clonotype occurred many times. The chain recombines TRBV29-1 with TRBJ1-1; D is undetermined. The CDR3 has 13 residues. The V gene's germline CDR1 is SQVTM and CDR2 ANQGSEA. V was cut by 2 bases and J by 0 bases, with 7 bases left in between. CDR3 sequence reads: CSVEKLLNTEAFF. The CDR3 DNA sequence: TGCAGCGTTGAAAAGTTACTGAACACTGAAGCTTTCTTT.

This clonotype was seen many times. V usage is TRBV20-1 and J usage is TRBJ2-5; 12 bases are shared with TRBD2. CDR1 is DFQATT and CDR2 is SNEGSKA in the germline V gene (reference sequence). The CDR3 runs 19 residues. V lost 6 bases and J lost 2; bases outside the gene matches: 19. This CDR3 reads CSASHDRAGLAGPQETQYF. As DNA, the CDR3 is TGCAGTGCCTCTCACGACAGGGCCGGACTAGCGGGACCGCAAGAGACCCAGTACTTC.

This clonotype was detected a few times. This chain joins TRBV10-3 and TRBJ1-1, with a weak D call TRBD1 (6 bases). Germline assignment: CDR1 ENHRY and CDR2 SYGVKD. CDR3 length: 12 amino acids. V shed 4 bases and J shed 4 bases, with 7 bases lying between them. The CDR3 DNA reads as TGTGCCATCAGTGGGACAGCCACTGAAGCTTTCTTT. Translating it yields CAISGTATEAFF.

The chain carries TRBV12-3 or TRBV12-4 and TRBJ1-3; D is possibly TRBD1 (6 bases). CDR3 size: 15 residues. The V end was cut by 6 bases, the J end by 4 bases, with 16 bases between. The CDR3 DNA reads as TGTGCCAGCAGCTCGACAGGAATGGGAGGAAACACCATATATTTT. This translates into CASSSTGMGGNTIYF.